This TCR beta chain originates from a study of OX40 agonist ivuxolimab in advanced cancers. Broader study findings: Among T cells, CD8+ cells averaged more expanded clones than CD4+ cells.

About this clone: The antigen is not known.

Using immunoSEQ multiplex PCR, the repertoire was profiled, and TCRdb retains in-frame clones only, with some absent. Of around 67,000 clones detected, about 90% appear once; the ten largest clones hold 1.3%. Germline-derived CDR1 and CDR2 are MNHEY and SVGAGI. The CDR3 runs 14 residues. The material was CD4+ or CD8+ T cells sorted from blood, obtained in a trial of the OX40 agonist ivuxolimab. This receptor was taken from an adult with an advanced solid tumor such as melanoma, head and neck, liver or kidney cancer. V is TRBV6-5 and J is TRBJ2-5; perhaps TRBD1 as D (6 bases). The tail of the sequence fits TRBJ2-7 better, so the J call may be wrong. CDR3 coding DNA: TGTGCCAGCAGTCAGCGACAGGCTCCCTACGAGCAGTACTTC. Protein sequence: CASSQRQAPYEQYF.